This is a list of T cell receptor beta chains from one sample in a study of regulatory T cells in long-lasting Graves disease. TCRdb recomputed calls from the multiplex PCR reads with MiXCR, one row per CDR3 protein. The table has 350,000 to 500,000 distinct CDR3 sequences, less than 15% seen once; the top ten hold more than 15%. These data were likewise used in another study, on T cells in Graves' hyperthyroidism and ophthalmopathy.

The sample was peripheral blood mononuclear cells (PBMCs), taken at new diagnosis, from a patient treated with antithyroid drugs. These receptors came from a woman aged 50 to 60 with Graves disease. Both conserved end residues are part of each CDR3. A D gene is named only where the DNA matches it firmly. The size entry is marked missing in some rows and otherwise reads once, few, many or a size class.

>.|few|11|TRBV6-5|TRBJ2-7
TGTGCCAGCAGTTCCCGCTCCGAGCAGTACTTC
CASSSRSEQYF
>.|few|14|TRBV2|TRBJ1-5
TGTGCCAGCAGCGCTGACAGAATCAATCAGCCCCAGCATTTT
CASSADRINQPQHF
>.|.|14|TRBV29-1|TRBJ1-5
TGCAGCGTTGCGACAACGTCTGGCAATCAGCCCCAGCATTTT
CSVATTSGNQPQHF
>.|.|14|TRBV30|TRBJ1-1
TGTGCCTGGAGTAGGGGCGCCGCGAACACTGAAGCTTTCTTT
CAWSRGAANTEAFF
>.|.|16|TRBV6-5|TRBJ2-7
TGTGCCAGCAGTTACTCTCTCCAGGCGAGCTCCTACGAGCAGTACTTC
CASSYSLQASSYEQYF
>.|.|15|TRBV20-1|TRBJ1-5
TGCAGTGCTGGCCCCCCTGACAGGCCCCTACAGCCCCAGCATTTT
CSAGPPDRPLQPQHF
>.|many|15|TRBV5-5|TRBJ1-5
TGTGCCAGCAGCTTGGGGTCGGGCAACAATCAGCCCCAGCATTTT
CASSLGSGNNQPQHF
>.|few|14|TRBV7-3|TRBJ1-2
TGTGCCAGCAGCTTAACCGCCTGGGGGGGCGGCTACACCTTC
CASSLTAWGGGYTF
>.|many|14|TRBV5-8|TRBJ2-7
TGTGCCAGCAGCTTGGCGGGGGGCCTTTACGAGCAGTACTTC
CASSLAGGLYEQYF
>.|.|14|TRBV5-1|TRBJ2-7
TGCGCCAGCAGTTTGGAACAGGGGGAGGGCGAGCAGTACTTC
CASSLEQGEGEQYF
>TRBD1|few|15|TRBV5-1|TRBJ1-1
TGCGCCAGCAGCCCCGGACAGGGTGGGGACACTGAAGCTTTCTTT
CASSPGQGGDTEAFF
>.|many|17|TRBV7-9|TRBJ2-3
TGTGCCAGCAGCCATGGTGGATGGGGGGCTAGCACAGATACGCAGTATTTT
CASSHGGWGASTDTQYF
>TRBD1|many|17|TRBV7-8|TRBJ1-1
TGTGCCAGCAGCCCCCTGTTGGGGACAGGGGGAAGCACTGAAGCTTTCTTT
CASSPLLGTGGSTEAFF
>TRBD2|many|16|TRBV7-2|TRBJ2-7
TGTGCCAGCAGCACTCGACTAGCGGGAGGCTCCCACGAGCAGTACTTC
CASSTRLAGGSHEQYF
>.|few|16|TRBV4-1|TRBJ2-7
TGCGCCAGCAGCCAAGGCCCCGGGAGGGGGCTCTACGAGCAGTACTTC
CASSQGPGRGLYEQYF
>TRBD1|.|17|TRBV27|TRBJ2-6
TGTGCCAGCAGTGGGACAGGGGCTATCTCTGGGGCCAACGTCCTGACTTTC
CASSGTGAISGANVLTF
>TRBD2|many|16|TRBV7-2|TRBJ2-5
TGTGCCAGCAGCTCCGGACTAGCGGGATTACAAGAGACCCAGTACTTC
CASSSGLAGLQETQYF
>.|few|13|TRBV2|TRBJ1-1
TGTGCCAGCAGTGATAGGGCGGACACTGAAGCTTTCTTT
CASSDRADTEAFF
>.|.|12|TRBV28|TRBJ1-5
TGTGCCAGCAGTTTGGTCGTTCAGCCCCAGCATTTT
CASSLVVQPQHF
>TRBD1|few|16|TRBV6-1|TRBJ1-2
TGTGCCAGCAGAACCGTCCGGGACAGCTGGAACTATGGCTACACCTTC
CASRTVRDSWNYGYTF
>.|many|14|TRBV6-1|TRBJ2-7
TGTGCCAGCAGCACAGCCGCCCGCTCCTACGAGCAGTACTTC
CASSTAARSYEQYF
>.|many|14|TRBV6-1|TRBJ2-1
TGTGCCAGCAGTGTCGGGCAGGGCTACAATGAGCAGTTCTTC
CASSVGQGYNEQFF